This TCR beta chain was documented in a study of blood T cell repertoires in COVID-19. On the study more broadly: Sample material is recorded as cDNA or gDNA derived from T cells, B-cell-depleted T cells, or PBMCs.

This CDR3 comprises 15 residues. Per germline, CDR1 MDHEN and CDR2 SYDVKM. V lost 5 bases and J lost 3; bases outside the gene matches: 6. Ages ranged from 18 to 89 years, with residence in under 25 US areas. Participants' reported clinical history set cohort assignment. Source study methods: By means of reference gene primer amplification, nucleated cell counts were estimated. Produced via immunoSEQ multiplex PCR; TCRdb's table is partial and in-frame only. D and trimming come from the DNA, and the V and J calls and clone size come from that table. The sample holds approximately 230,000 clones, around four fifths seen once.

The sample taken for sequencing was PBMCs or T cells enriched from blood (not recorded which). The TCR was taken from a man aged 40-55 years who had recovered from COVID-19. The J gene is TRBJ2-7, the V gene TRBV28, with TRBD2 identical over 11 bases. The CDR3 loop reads CASSKTSGTVYEQYF. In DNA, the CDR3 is TGTGCCAGCAGTAAGACTAGCGGGACAGTCTACGAGCAGTACTTC.